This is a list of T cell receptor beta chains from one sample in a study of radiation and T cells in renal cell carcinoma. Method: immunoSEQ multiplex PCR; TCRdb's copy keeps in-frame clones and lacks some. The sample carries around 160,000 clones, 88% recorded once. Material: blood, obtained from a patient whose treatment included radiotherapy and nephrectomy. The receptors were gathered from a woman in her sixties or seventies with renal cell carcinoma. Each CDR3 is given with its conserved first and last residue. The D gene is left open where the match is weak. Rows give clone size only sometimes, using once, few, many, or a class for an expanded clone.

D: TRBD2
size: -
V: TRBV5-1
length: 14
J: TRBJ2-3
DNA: TGCGCCAGCAGCTTAAGCGGGGGGCTGGATACGCAGTATTTT
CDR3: CASSLSGGLDTQYF

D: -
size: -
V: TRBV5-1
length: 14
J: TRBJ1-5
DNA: TGCGCCAGCAGCTTAGAAGGGAGGAATCAGCCCCAGCATTTT
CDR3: CASSLEGRNQPQHF

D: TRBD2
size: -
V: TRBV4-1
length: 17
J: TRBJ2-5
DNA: TGCGCCAGCAGCCAAGCTTTGGCCTTAGCGGGGGTGGAGACCCAGTACTTC
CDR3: CASSQALALAGVETQYF

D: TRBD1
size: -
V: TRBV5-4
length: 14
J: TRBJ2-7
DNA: TGTGCCAGCAGCTTCGGGACAGACGGGCACGAGCAGTACTTC
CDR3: CASSFGTDGHEQYF

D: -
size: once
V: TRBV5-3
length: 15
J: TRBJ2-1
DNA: TGTGCCAGAAGCGGACCCCCGGCCCTCGGGAATGAGCAGTTCTTC
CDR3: CARSGPPALGNEQFF

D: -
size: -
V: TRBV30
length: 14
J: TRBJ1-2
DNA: TGTGCCTGGAGCCTATTGACCTCTAACTATGGCTACACCTTC
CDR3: CAWSLLTSNYGYTF

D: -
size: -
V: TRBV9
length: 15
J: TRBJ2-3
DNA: TGTGCCAGCAGCGAGGGGACTTCTAGCACAGATACGCAGTATTTT
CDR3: CASSEGTSSTDTQYF

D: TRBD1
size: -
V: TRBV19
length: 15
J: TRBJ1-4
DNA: TGTGCCAGTAGTTTTCCAGGGGGAACTAATGAAAAACTGTTTTTT
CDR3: CASSFPGGTNEKLFF

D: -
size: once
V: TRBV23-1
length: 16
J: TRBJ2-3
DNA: TGCGCCAGCAGTGCCTGTACAGGGCGATGCCCCCATACGCAGTATTTT
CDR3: CASSACTGRCPHTQYF

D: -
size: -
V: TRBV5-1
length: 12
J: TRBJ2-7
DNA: TGCGCCAGCAGCTTGATGGGGCGTGAGCAGTACTTC
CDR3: CASSLMGREQYF

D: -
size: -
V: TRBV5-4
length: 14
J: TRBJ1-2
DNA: TGTGCCAGCAGCTTGGCCCAGACTAACTATGGCTACACCTTC
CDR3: CASSLAQTNYGYTF

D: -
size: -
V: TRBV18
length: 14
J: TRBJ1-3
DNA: TGTGCCAGCTCACCACCGTCCAGGGCTAACACCATATATTTT
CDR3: CASSPPSRANTIYF

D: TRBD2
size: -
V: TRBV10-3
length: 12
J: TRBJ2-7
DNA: TGTGCCATCAAAAGCGGGGGTTACGAGCAGTACTTC
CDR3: CAIKSGGYEQYF

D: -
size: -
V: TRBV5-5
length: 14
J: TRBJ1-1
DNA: TGTGCCAGCAGCCTCCTCAGCGGATTCACTGAAGCTTTCTTT
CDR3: CASSLLSGFTEAFF

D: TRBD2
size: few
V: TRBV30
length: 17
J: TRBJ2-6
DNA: TGTGCCTGGAGTGGAGGGGAGGGAGGCTCTGGGGCCAACGTCCTGACTTTC
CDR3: CAWSGGEGGSGANVLTF

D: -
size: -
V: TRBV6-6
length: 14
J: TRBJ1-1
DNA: TGTGCCAGCACCTTAGCGGGGGCGAACACTGAAGCTTTCTTT
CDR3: CASTLAGANTEAFF

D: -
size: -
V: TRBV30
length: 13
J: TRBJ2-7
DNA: TGTGCCTGGAAAGGGGACGTCTCCTACGAGCAGTACTTC
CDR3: CAWKGDVSYEQYF

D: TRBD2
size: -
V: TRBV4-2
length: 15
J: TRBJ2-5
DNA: TGTGCCAGCAGCCAAGATATGAGGGGAGGGGAGACCCAGTACTTC
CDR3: CASSQDMRGGETQYF

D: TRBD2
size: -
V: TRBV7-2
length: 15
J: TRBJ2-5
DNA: TGTGCCAGCAGCTCCCTAGCGGGGGGTTTTGAGACCCAGTACTTC
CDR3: CASSSLAGGFETQYF

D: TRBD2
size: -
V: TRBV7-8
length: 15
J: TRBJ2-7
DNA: TGTGCCAGCAGCTTATTGACTAGCGGCTTGGGGGAGCAGTACTTC
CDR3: CASSLLTSGLGEQYF

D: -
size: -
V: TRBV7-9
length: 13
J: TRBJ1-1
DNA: TGTGCCAGCAGCTTAGGGACGGGCACTGAAGCTTTCTTT
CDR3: CASSLGTGTEAFF

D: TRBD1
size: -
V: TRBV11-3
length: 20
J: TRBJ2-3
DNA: TGTGCCAGCAGCTCCCTATCCGGGACAGGTTTTGGTTTGGGGACAGATACGCAGTATTTT
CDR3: CASSSLSGTGFGLGTDTQYF

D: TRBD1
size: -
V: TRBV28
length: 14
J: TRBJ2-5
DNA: TGTGCCAGCAGAAGTCCGGGACAGGGGGAGACCCAGTACTTC
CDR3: CASRSPGQGETQYF

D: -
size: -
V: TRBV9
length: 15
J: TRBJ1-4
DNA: TGTGCCAGCTCCCCTCAGGTTGCAACTAATGAAAAACTGTTTTTT
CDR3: CASSPQVATNEKLFF

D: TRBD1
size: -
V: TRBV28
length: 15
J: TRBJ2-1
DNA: TGTGCCAGCAGTCCGAGGGACAGGGTATCAAGTGAGCAGTTCTTC
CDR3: CASSPRDRVSSEQFF

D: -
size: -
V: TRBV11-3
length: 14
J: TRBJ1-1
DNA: TGTGCCAGCAGCTTAGAGAACATGAACACTGAAGCTTTCTTT
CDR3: CASSLENMNTEAFF

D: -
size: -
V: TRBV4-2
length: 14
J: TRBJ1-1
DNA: TGTGCCAGCAGCCAAGAATTCAGGGATGTTGAAGCTTTCTTT
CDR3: CASSQEFRDVEAFF

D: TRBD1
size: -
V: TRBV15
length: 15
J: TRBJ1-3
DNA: TGTGCCACCAGCAGGGACAGGGTCTCTGGAAACACCATATATTTT
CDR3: CATSRDRVSGNTIYF

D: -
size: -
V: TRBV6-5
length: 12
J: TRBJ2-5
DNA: TGTGCCAGCAGCCAGGGCAGCGAGACCCAGTACTTC
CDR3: CASSQGSETQYF

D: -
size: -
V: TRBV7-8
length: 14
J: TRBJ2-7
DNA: TGTGCCAGCAGCTTACAGGGGGGGAACTACGAGCAGTACTTC
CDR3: CASSLQGGNYEQYF

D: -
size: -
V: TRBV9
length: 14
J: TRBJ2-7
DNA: TGTGCCAGCAGCGTAGGTGCCTACTCCTACGAGCAGTACTTC
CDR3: CASSVGAYSYEQYF

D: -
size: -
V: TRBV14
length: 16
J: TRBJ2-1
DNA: TGTGCCAGCAGCCAAGGGGAAAATCTCCTCAACAATGAGCAGTTCTTC
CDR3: CASSQGENLLNNEQFF

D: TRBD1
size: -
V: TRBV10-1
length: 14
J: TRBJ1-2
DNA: TGCGCCGGAAACAGGAGACAGGGGACCTATGGCTACACCTTC
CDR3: CAGNRRQGTYGYTF

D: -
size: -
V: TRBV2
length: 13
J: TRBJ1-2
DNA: TGTGCCAGCAGTGAAGTAAGGGACTATGGCTACACCTTC
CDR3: CASSEVRDYGYTF

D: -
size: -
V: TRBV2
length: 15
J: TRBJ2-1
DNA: TGTGCCAGCAGTCGTGAGAGGGGGGGCAGCAATGAGCAGTTCTTC
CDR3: CASSRERGGSNEQFF

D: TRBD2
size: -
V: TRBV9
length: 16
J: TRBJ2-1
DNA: TGTGCCAGCAGCGTGAGCGGGGGAGGGGTTTACAATGAGCAGTTCTTC
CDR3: CASSVSGGGVYNEQFF

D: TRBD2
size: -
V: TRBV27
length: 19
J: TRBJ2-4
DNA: TGTGCCAGCAGTTCCCGACTAGCGGGGGGGCAAGGGGCCAAAAACATTCAGTACTTC
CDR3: CASSSRLAGGQGAKNIQYF

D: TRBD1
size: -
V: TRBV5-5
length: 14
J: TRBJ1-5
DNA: TGTGCCAGCAGCTACGACAGGGGCCGCCAGCCCCAGCATTTT
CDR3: CASSYDRGRQPQHF

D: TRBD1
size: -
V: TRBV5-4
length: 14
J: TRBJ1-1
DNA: TGTGCCAGCAGCTTCCTACAGGGGACGACTGAAGCTTTCTTT
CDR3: CASSFLQGTTEAFF

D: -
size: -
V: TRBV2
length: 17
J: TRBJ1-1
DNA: TGTGCCAGCAGTGTCCGGGGCGGGGGAGGAGGGAACACTGAAGCTTTCTTT
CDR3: CASSVRGGGGGNTEAFF

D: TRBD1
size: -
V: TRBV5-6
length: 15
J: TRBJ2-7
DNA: TGTGCCAGCAGCTTGGGGGACAGGGTCGGCTACGAGCAGTACTTC
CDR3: CASSLGDRVGYEQYF

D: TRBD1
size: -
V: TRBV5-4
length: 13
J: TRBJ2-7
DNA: TGTGCCACCCGACAGGGGGCAGATAGCGAGCAGTACTTC
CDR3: CATRQGADSEQYF

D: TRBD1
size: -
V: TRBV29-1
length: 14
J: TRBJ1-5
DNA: TGCAGCGTTGAAGGGACAGGCTGGAATCAGCCCCAGCATTTT
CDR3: CSVEGTGWNQPQHF

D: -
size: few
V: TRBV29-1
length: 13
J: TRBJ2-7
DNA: TGCAGCGTTGCAGAGACATTAACCTACGAGCAGTACTTC
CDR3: CSVAETLTYEQYF

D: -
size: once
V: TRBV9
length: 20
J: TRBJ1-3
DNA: TGTGCCAGCAGCGTAGGCCCCATGGGGGGGCCCTCGGAGTACGGAAACACCATATATTTT
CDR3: CASSVGPMGGPSEYGNTIYF

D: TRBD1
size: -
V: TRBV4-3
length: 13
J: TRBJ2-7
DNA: TGCGCCAGCAGCCGCGGACAGGCCTACGAGCAGTACTTC
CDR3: CASSRGQAYEQYF

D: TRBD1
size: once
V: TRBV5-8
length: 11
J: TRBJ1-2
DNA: TGTGCCAGCAGCATAGGGACAGATTACACCTTC
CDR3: CASSIGTDYTF

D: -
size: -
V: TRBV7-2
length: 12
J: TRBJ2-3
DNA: TGTGCCAGCAGACTAACGAAAGATACGCAGTATTTT
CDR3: CASRLTKDTQYF

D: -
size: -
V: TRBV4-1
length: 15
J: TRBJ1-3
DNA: TGCGCCAGCAGCCCGCAGGAAGTGTCGGGAAACACCATATATTTT
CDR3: CASSPQEVSGNTIYF

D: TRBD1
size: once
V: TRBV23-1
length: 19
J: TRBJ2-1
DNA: TGCGCCAGCAGCGCGGGACAGGGCCCCGTTCTTAGCTCCTACAATGAGCAGTTCTTC
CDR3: CASSAGQGPVLSSYNEQFF

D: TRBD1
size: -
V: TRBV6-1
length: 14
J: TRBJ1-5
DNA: TGTGCCAGCAGTGAAGGGACAGGAACTCAGCCCCAGCATTTT
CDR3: CASSEGTGTQPQHF

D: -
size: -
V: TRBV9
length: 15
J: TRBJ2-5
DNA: TGTGCCAGCAGCGCTCAACCCCGGGTGGGGGAGACCCAGTACTTC
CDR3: CASSAQPRVGETQYF

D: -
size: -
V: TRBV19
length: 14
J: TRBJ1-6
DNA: TGTGCCAGTAGTCCAGGGATCGTTAATTCACCCCTCCACTTT
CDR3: CASSPGIVNSPLHF

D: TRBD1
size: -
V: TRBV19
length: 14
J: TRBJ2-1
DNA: TGTGCCAGTACCCTGGACAGGTCCTACAATGAGCAGTTCTTC
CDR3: CASTLDRSYNEQFF

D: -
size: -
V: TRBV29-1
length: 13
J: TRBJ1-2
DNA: TGCAGCGTGTCGGGACGGCCTAACTATGGCTACACCTTC
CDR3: CSVSGRPNYGYTF

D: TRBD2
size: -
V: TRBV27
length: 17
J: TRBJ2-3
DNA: TGTGCCAGCGGACAGATCGGCGGGGGGGCCGGCACAGATACGCAGTATTTT
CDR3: CASGQIGGGAGTDTQYF

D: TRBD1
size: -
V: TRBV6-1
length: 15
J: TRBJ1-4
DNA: TGTGCCAGCAGCGATCCGGGACAGGGGGGAGTAAAACTGTTTTTT
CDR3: CASSDPGQGGVKLFF

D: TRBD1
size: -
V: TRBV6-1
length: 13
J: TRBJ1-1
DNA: TGTGCCAGCAGTCTGACAGGGGGCACTGAAGCTTTCTTT
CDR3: CASSLTGGTEAFF

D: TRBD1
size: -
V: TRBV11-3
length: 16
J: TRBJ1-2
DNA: TGTGCCAGCAGCATGGGACCGGGACAGAGCGGCTATGGCTACACCTTC
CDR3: CASSMGPGQSGYGYTF

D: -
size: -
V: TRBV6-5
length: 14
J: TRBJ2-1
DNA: TGTGCCAGCAGTCCGCGGGCCTCCTACAATGAGCAGTTCTTC
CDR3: CASSPRASYNEQFF